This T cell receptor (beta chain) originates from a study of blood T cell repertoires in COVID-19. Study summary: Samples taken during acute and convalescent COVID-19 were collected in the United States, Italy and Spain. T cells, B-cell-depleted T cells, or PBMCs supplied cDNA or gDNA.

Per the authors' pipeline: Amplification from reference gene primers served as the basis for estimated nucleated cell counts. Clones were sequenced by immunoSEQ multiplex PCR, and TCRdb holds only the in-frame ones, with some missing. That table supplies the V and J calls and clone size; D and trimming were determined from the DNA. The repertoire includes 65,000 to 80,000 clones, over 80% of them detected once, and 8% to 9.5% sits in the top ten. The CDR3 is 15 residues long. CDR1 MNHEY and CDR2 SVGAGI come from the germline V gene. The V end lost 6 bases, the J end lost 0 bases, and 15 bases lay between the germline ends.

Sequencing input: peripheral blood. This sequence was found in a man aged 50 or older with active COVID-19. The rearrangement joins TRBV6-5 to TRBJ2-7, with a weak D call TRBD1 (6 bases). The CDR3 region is CASRSKTGSSYEQYF. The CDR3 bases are TGTGCCAGCAGGTCGAAGACAGGTAGCTCCTACGAGCAGTACTTC.